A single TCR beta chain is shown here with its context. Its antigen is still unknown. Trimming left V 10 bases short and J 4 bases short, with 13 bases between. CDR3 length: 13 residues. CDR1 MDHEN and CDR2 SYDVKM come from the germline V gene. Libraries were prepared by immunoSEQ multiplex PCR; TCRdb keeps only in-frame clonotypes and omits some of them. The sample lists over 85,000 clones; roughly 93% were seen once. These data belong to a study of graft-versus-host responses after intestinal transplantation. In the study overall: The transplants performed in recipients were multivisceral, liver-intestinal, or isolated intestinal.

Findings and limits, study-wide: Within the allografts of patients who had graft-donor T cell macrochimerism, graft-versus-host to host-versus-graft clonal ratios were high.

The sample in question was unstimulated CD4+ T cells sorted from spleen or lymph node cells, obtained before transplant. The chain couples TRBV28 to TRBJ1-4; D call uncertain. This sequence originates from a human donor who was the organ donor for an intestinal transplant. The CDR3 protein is CAMSGRFNEKLFF. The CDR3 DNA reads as TGTGCCATGAGCGGGAGATTTAATGAAAAACTGTTTTTT.